These 18 T cell receptor beta chains originate from one sample sequenced in a study of OX40 agonist ivuxolimab in advanced cancers. Some clones are missing from TCRdb's copy, which holds only in-frame ones; the method was immunoSEQ multiplex PCR. The sample consists of fewer than 100,000 clones, about 90% of them appearing once. Here the sequenced sample was CD4+ or CD8+ T cells sorted from blood, taken in a trial of the OX40 agonist ivuxolimab. The receptors derive from an adult with an advanced solid tumor such as melanoma, head and neck, liver or kidney cancer.

The CDR3 loop reads CASSSHRLYGYTF. The CDR3 DNA follows: TGCGCCAGCAGCTCTCACCGGCTCTATGGCTACACCTTC. This chain joins TRBV5-1 and TRBJ1-2; D not resolved. Germline CDR1 is SGHRS and CDR2 is YFSETQ. This CDR3 comprises 13 residues. V lost 3 bases, J lost 4 bases, and 10 bases lay in between.

The chain links TRBV7-9 to TRBJ2-1, with D unresolved. V gave up 5 bases and J gave up 0 bases, with 11 bases separating them. This CDR3 has 15 residues. Germline CDR1 is SEHNR and CDR2 is FQNEAQ (reference sequence). The CDR3: CASSPPGRSYNEQFF. CDR3 DNA sequence: TGTGCCAGCAGCCCCCCAGGACGCTCCTACAATGAGCAGTTCTTC.

A single count supports this clone. The chain has TRBV18 and TRBJ1-3; D is ambiguous. Germline CDR1 reads KGHSH; CDR2 reads LQKENI. V was pared by 1 base and J by 2 bases, with 12 bases between. This CDR3 has 16 amino acids. In nucleotides, the CDR3 is TGTGCCAGCTCACCACGGGGTAGTAGTACTGGAAACACCATATATTTT. This translates into CASSPRGSSTGNTIYF.

The chain couples TRBV19 to TRBJ1-1, with TRBD1 as a possible D gene (6 bases). This CDR3 is built from 16 residues. With 6 bases removed from V and 1 base from J, the gap between germline ends came to 18 bases. CDR1 is LNHDA, CDR2 SQIVND, per germline (reference sequence). The CDR3 coding sequence is TGTGCCAGTAGCGATCCTCCGGGACAAACGAACACTGAAGCTTTCTTT. This encodes CASSDPPGQTNTEAFF.

V usage is TRBV27 and J usage is TRBJ2-5; the D is unclear. V was trimmed by 3 bases and J by 5 bases, leaving 1 base between them. Germline V gene sequence: CDR1 MNHEY, CDR2 SMNVEV (reference sequence). CDR3 length equals 10 residues. CDR3 loop: CASSLETQYF. In DNA, the CDR3 is TGTGCCAGCAGTTTGGAGACCCAGTACTTC.

This clone was observed a handful of times. The rearrangement links TRBV28 to TRBJ2-7, with TRBD2 matching over 9 bases. The V segment lost 3 bases and the J segment 6 bases; nucleotides outside the gene matches: 12. Germline lookup yields CDR1 MDHEN and CDR2 SYDVKM. This CDR3 spans 16 amino acids. CDR3 region: CASSFSLSGRGLEQYF. DNA of the CDR3: TGTGCCAGCAGTTTCTCCCTTAGCGGGAGAGGGCTCGAGCAGTACTTC.

In this sample, this clone turned up a few times. The V call is TRBV9, the J call TRBJ1-6; D is unresolved. V lost 0 bases and J 10 bases, leaving 5 bases between the germline ends. Germline CDR1 SGDLS, CDR2 YYNGEE. The length of the CDR3 is 12 residues. CDR3: CASSVVGSPLHF. The CDR3, as DNA: TGTGCCAGCAGCGTAGTGGGATCACCCCTCCACTTT.

This rearrangement joins TRBV18 to TRBJ2-1, with TRBD2 matching over 8 bases. With 2 bases clipped from V and 7 bases from J, the junction kept 13 bases outside the gene matches. The CDR3 is 17 residues long. The germline V gene encodes CDR1 KGHSH and CDR2 LQKENI. The CDR3 spells CASSPLGSGGPSNEQFF. CDR3 coding DNA: TGTGCCAGCTCACCATTAGGCTCGGGGGGGCCCTCGAATGAGCAGTTCTTC. Full variable domain (outside the CDR3, taken from reference TRBV18 and TRBJ2-1): NAGVMQNPRHLVRRRGQEARLRCSPMKGHSHVYWYRQLPEEGLKFMVYLQKENIIDESGMPKERFSAEFPKEGPSILRIQQVVRGDSAAYFCASSPLGSGGPSNEQFFGPGTRLTVL.

The rearrangement links TRBV27 to TRBJ2-5, with 7 bases aligning to TRBD1. After removal of 4 bases from V and 0 bases from J, the junction contained 2 bases not matched to a gene. This CDR3 contains 14 residues. Per the germline V gene, CDR1 is MNHEY and CDR2 is SMNVEV (reference sequence). As DNA, the CDR3 is TGTGCCAGCAGTTGGACAGGAGACCAAGAGACCCAGTACTTC. Translating it yields CASSWTGDQETQYF.

The V gene is TRBV6-1, the J gene TRBJ2-4; either TRBD1 or TRBD2 may fit D (5 bases each). The CDR3 runs to 15 residues. From germline, CDR1 is MNHNS and CDR2 SASEGT. V was pared by 10 bases and J by 1 base, with 17 bases between. The CDR3: CATERGFGAKNIQYF. The CDR3 DNA reads as TGTGCCACCGAGAGGGGTTTCGGGGCCAAAAACATTCAGTACTTC.

The V gene is TRBV19, the J gene TRBJ2-2; D perhaps matches TRBD2 (6 bases). In germline, CDR1 is LNHDA, CDR2 SQIVND (reference sequence). CDR3 length equals 18 residues. Trimming stripped 2 bases from V and 6 bases from J, with 22 bases between. The CDR3 DNA reads TGTGCCAGTAGTATAAGGGGACTTCACCTACCGGAGCCCGGGGAGCTGTTTTTT. This translates into CASSIRGLHLPEPGELFF.

The V gene is TRBV6-1, the J gene TRBJ1-5; D might be TRBD1 (5 bases). Germline V gives CDR1 MNHNS, CDR2 SASEGT. This CDR3 has 15 residues. Deletions cut 2 bases from V and 4 bases from J, with 12 bases between. The CDR3 DNA sequence: TGTGCCAGCAGTGAAAACGGGGGGTGGAATCAGCCCCAGCATTTT. The encoded protein is CASSENGGWNQPQHF.

This clone has just a few counts. The chain recombines TRBV7-9 with TRBJ1-6; tentatively, D is TRBD1 (5 bases). V shed 1 base and J shed 3 bases, with 7 bases lying between them. Germline V gene lookup returns CDR1 SEHNR and CDR2 FQNEAQ (reference sequence). The CDR3 is 15 residues long. The CDR3 nucleotides are TGTGCCAGCAGCTTAGAAGGGGACTATAATTCACCCCTCCACTTT. Protein: CASSLEGDYNSPLHF.

This clone was observed a few times. This rearrangement joins TRBV18 to TRBJ1-4; 9 nucleotides align to TRBD1. V lost 3 bases and J lost 8; bases outside the gene matches: 10. Germline V lookup: CDR1 KGHSH, CDR2 LQKENI. The CDR3 totals 16 residues. In nucleotides, the CDR3 is TGTGCCAGCTCACCCCGACAGGGGGTAGGGGTCGAAAAACTGTTTTTT. This translates into CASSPRQGVGVEKLFF.

The V and J genes are TRBV4-1 and TRBJ2-7; TRBD2 matches at 9 bases. V lost 1 base and J lost 2; bases outside the gene matches: 9. Germline CDR1 MGHRA, CDR2 YSYEKL. CDR3 length: 17 residues. CDR3 bases: TGCGCCAGCAGCCAAGTCCGTACTAGCGGGTTAACCTACGAGCAGTACTTC. Its protein is CASSQVRTSGLTYEQYF.

The chain is built from TRBV5-1 and TRBJ1-2; tentatively, D is TRBD1 (5 bases). The CDR3 runs to 16 residues. Trimming shortened V by 4 bases and J by 3 bases, and 19 bases separated the two germline ends. CDR1 and CDR2 (germline): SGHRS, YFSETQ. The CDR3 protein is CASSAGRGEDYYGYTF. The CDR3 DNA sequence: TGCGCCAGCAGCGCCGGTCGAGGGGAAGATTACTATGGCTACACCTTC.

This chain joins TRBV16 and TRBJ2-7; 7 positions match TRBD1. This CDR3 has 12 amino acids. The germline V gene encodes CDR1 KGHSY and CDR2 FQNENV. Trimming removed 4 bases from V and 3 bases from J; junction bases left unmatched: 0. The CDR3 sequence is CASSRDSYEQYF. CDR3 sequence (DNA): TGTGCCAGCAGCCGGGACAGCTACGAGCAGTACTTC.

The rearrangement joins TRBV19 to TRBJ2-6; 7 nucleotides agree with TRBD2. The ends lost 7 bases at V and 0 bases at J; junction bases unmatched: 9. This CDR3 region has 17 residues. Germline CDR1 LNHDA, CDR2 SQIVND (reference sequence). CDR3 bases: TGTGCCAGTAAACGAAATAGCGGGCCCTCTGGGGCCAACGTCCTGACTTTC. This sequence encodes CASKRNSGPSGANVLTF.